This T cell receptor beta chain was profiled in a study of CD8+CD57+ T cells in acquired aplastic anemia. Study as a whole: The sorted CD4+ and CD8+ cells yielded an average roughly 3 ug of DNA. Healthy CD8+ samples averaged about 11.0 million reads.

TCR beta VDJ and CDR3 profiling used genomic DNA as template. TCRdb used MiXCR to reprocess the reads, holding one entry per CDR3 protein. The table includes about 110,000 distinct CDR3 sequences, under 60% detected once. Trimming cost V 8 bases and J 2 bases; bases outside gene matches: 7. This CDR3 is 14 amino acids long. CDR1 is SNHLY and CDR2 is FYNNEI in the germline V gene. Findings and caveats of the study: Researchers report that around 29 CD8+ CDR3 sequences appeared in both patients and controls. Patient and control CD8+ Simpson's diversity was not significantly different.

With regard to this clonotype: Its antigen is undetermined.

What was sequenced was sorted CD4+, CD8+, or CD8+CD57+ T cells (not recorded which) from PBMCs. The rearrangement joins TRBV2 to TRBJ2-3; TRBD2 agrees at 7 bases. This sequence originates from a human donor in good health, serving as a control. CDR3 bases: TGTGCCAGCGTGGGACTAACCTTCACAGATACGCAGTATTTT. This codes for CASVGLTFTDTQYF.